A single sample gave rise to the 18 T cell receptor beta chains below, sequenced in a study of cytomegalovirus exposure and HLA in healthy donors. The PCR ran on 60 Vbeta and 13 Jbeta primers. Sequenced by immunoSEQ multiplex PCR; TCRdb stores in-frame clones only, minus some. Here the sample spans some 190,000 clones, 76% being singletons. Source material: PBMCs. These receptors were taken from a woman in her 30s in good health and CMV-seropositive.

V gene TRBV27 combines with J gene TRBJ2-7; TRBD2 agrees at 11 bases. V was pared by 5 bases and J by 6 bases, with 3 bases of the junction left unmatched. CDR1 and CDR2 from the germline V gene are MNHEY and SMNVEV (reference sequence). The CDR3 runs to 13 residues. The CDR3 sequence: CASSVAGGLEQYF. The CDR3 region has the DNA TGTGCCAGCAGTGTAGCGGGGGGGCTCGAGCAGTACTTC.

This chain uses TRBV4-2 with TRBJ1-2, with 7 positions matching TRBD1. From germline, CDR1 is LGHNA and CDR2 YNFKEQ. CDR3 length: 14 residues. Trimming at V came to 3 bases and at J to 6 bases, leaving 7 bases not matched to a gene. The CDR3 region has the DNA TGTGCCAGCAGCCAGCCACAGGGGACTGATGGCTACACCTTC. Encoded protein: CASSQPQGTDGYTF.

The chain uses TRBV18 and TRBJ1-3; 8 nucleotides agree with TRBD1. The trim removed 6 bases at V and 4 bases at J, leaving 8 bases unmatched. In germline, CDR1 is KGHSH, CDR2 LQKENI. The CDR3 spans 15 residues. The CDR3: CASSIGQGSGNTIYF. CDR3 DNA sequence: TGTGCCAGCTCCATCGGACAGGGATCGGGAAACACCATATATTTT.

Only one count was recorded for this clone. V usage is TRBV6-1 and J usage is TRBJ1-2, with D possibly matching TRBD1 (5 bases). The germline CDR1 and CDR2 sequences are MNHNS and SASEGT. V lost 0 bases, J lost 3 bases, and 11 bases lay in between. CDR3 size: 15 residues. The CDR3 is CASSEASRGDYGYTF. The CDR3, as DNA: TGTGCCAGCAGTGAAGCCAGTCGGGGGGACTATGGCTACACCTTC.

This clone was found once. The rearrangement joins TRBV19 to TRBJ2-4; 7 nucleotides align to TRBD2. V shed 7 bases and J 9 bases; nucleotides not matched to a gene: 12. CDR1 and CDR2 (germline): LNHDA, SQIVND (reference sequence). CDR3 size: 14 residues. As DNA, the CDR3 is TGTGCCAGTAACCGACCTGGCGGGGGTTGCATTCAGTACTTC. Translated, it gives CASNRPGGGCIQYF.

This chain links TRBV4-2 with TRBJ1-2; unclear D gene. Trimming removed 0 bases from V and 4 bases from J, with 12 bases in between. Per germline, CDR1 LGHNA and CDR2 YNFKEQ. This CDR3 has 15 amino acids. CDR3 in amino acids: CASSQDPTATYGYTF. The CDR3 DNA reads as TGTGCCAGCAGCCAAGATCCTACAGCCACCTATGGCTACACCTTC.

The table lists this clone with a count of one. The CDR3 DNA reads TGTGCCAGCTCACCCCGAGGGCGAGAGACCCAGTACTTC. Translated: CASSPRGRETQYF. The genes are TRBV18 and TRBJ2-5; D may be TRBD2 (5 bases). The CDR3 sequence is 13 residues long. The germline CDR1 and CDR2 sequences are KGHSH and LQKENI. Trimming cost V 3 bases and J 4 bases, with 9 bases left between them.

The chain's CDR3 is CASRMDREKLFF. The CDR3 nucleotides read TGTGCCAGCCGAATGGACAGGGAAAAACTGTTTTTT. The chain joins TRBV2 to TRBJ1-4; TRBD1 matches 7 bases. V lost 8 bases and J lost 8; bases outside the gene matches: 5. CDR3 length: 12 residues. The germline gives CDR1 SNHLY, CDR2 FYNNEI.

CDR3 nucleotides: TGTGCCAGCAGCTTAGCGGGGGGGCTGGGAGATACGCAGTATTTT. It codes for CASSLAGGLGDTQYF. The chain is built from TRBV7-2 and TRBJ2-3, with D perhaps matching TRBD2 (7 bases). This CDR3 region has 15 residues. V shed 0 bases and J shed 5 bases, with 12 bases lying between them. From germline, CDR1 is SGHTA and CDR2 FQGNSA.

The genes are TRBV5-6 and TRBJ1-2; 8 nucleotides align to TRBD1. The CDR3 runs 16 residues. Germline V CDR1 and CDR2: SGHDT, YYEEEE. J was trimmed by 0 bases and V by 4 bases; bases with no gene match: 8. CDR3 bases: TGTGCCAGCAGCGGGACAGGCGACCATCCTAACTATGGCTACACCTTC. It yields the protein CASSGTGDHPNYGYTF.

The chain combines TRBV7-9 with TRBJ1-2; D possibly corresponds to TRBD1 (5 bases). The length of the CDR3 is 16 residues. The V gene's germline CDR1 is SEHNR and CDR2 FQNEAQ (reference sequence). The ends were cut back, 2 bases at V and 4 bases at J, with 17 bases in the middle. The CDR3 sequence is CASSLWRGRPFYGYTF. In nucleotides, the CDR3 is TGTGCCAGCAGCTTATGGAGGGGCCGTCCTTTCTATGGCTACACCTTC.

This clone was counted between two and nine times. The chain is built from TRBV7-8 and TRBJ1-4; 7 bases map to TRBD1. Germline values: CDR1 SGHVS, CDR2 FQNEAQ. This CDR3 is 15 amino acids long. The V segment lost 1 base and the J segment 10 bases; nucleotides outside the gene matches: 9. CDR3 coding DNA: TGTGCCAGCAGCTTAGGCGGGGTGACAGGGCGAAAACTGTTTTTT. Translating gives CASSLGGVTGRKLFF.

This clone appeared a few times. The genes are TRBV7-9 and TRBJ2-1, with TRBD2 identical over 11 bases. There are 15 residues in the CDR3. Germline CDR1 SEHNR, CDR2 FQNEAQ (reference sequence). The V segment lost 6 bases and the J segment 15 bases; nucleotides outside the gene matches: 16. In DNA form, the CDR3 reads TGTGCCAGCAGGGACCTAGCGGGGGGCCTCCGAGCGATGTTCTTC. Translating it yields CASRDLAGGLRAMFF.

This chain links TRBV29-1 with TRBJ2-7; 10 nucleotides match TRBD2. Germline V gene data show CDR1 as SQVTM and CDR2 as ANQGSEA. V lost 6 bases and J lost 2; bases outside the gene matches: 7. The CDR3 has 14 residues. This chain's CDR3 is CSVLLAGLPYEQYF. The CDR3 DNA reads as TGCAGCGTGCTACTAGCGGGGCTTCCCTACGAGCAGTACTTC.

CDR3 sequence (DNA): TGTGCCAGCAGCCCTCGGACAGTCTATGGCTACACCTTC. This translates into CASSPRTVYGYTF. The rearrangement uses TRBV9 and TRBJ1-2, with TRBD1 as a possible D gene (6 bases). CDR1 and CDR2 (germline): SGDLS, YYNGEE. The CDR3 runs to 13 residues. Trimming took off 4 bases at V and 4 bases at J, with 11 bases between the two ends.

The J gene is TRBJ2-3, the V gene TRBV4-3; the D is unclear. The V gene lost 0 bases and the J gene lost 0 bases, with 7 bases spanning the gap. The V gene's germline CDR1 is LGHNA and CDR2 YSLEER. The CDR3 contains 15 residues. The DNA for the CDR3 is TGCGCCAGCAGCCAAGATCCAGGAAGCACAGATACGCAGTATTTT. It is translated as CASSQDPGSTDTQYF.

The CDR3 protein is CASRESGGTYNEQFF. The DNA of the CDR3 is TGTGCCAGCAGGGAAAGCGGGGGCACCTACAATGAGCAGTTCTTC. J is TRBJ2-1 and V is TRBV6-6, with TRBD2 identical over 8 bases. J was trimmed by 2 bases and V by 6 bases; bases with no gene match: 6. The CDR3 extends over 15 amino acids. Germline CDR1 and CDR2: MNHNY and SVGAGI (reference sequence).

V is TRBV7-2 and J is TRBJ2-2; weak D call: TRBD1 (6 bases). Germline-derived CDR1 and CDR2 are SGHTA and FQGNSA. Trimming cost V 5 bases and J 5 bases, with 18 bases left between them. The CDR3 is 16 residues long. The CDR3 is CASSPKGVGATGELFF. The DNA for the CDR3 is TGTGCCAGCAGCCCAAAGGGGGTGGGGGCGACCGGGGAGCTGTTTTTT.